The TCR beta chain under discussion was sequenced for a study of radiotherapy plus CTLA-4 blockade in lung cancer listed by TCRdb under 2018. Some background on the complete study: Objective responses occurred in about 19% of enrolled patients, and about 30% achieved disease control. General findings and caveats noted by the study authors: Increased serum interferon-beta after radiation, together with early dynamic changes in blood T cell clones, were reported to be the strongest predictors of response. After treatment with radiotherapy and ipilimumab, TCR clones that came from tumors expanded in the peripheral blood.

Concerning this clone: The specificity of this receptor is unknown. Mismatch with germline at one junction end may stem from a read error.

Libraries were constructed by the immunoSEQ multiplex PCR assay. Entries here come from immuneACCESS through TCRdb and include only in-frame sequences with V and J called. Some clones fail to appear in such tables; in the studies checked, an unresolved V gene covers under half of the shortfall, and the cause of the remainder is unknown. This sample comprises 130,000 or so clones, more than 80% of them detected only once. The ten biggest clones cover approximately 6.6% of the sample. The study evaluated CTLA-4 blockade (ipilimumab) given together with focal radiation therapy in patients who had chemo-refractory metastatic non-small-cell lung cancer. Material: peripheral blood, obtained from a patient treated with radiotherapy plus ipilimumab. The origin of this receptor is a human donor with non-small cell lung cancer that progressed on radiotherapy plus ipilimumab.

The DNA is as follows: TGTGCCAGCAGCGTAGCTACCGGCGGCTACGAGCCGTACTTC. It translates as CASSVATGGYEPYF. The sequence is built from TRBV9 and TRBJ2-7, with no confident D gene call. From the cysteine up to the phenylalanine, the CDR3 has a length of 14 residues. Only the CDR3 DNA is retained, 42 bases long and in frame from the first base. Per the germline V gene, SGDLS is the CDR1 and YYNGEE is the CDR2.